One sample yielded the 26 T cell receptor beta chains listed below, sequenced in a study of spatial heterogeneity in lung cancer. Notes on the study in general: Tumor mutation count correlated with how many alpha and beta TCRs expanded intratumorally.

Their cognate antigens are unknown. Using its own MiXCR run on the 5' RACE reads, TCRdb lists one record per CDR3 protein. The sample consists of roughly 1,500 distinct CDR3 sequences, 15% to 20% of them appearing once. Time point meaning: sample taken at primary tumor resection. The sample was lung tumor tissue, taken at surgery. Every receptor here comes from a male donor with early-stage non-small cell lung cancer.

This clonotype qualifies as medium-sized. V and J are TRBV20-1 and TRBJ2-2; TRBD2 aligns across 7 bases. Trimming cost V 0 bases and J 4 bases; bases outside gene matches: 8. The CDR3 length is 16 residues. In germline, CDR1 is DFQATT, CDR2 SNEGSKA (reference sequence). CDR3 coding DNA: TGCAGTGCTAGAGATGCCCAGCGGGGTACCACCGGGGAGCTGTTTTTT. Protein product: CSARDAQRGTTGELFF.

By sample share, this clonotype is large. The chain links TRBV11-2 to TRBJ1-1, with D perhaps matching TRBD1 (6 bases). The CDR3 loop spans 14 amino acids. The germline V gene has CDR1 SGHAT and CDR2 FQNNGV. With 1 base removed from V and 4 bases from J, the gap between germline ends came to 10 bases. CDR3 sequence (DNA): TGTGCCAGCAGCTTAGGGACAGCAAGCACTGAAGCTTTCTTT. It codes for CASSLGTASTEAFF.

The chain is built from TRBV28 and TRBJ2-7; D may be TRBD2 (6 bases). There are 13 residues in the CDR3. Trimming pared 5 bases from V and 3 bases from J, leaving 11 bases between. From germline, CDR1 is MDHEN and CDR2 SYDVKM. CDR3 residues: CASSPGVNYEQYF. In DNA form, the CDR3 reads TGTGCCAGCAGTCCGGGGGTTAACTACGAGCAGTACTTC. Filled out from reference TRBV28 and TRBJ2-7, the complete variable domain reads DVKVTQSSRYLVKRTGEKVFLECVQDMDHENMFWYRQDPGLGLRLIYFSYDVKMKEKGDIPEGYSVSREKKERFSLILESASTNQTSMYLCASSPGVNYEQYFGPGTRLTVT.

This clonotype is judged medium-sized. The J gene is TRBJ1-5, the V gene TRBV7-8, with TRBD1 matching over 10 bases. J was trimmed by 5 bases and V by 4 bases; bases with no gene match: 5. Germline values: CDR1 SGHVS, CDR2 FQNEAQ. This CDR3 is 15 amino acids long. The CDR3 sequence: CASSSRDRGYQPQHF. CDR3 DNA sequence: TGTGCCAGCAGCTCCCGGGACAGGGGCTATCAGCCCCAGCATTTT.

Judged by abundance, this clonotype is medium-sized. Written as DNA, the CDR3 is TGTGCCAGCAGGCGCGGACAGGGGGACAACTATGGCTACACCTTC. Amino acids: CASRRGQGDNYGYTF. The chain recombines TRBV12-3 or TRBV12-4 with TRBJ1-2; 10 nucleotides agree with TRBD1. The CDR3 is 15 amino acids. The V and J ends lost 6 bases and 2 bases, in that order; junction bases with no gene match: 6.

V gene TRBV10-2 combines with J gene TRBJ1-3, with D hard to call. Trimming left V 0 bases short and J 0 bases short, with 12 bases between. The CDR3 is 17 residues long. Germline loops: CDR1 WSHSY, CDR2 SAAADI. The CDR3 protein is CASSESAGPVSGNTIYF. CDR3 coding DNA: TGCGCCAGCAGTGAGTCGGCAGGTCCAGTCTCTGGAAACACCATATATTTT.

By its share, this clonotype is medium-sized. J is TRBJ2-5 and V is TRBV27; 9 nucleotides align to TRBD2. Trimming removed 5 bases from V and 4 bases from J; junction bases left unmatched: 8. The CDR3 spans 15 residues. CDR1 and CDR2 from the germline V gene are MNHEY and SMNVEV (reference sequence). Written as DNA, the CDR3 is TGTGCCAGCAGTCCGGCGGGAGGGGTGGCAGAGACCCAGTACTTC. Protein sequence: CASSPAGGVAETQYF.

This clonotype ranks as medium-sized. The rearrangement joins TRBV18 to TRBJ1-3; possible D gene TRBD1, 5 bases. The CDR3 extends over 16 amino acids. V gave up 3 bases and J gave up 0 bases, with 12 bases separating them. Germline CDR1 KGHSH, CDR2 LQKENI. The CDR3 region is CASSPDRPNSGNTIYF. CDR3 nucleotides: TGTGCCAGCTCACCCGACAGACCGAACTCTGGAAACACCATATATTTT.

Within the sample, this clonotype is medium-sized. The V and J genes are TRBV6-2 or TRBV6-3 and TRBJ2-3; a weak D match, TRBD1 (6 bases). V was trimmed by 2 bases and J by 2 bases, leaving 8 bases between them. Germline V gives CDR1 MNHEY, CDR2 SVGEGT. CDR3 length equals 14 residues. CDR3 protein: CASSYGQTTDTQYF. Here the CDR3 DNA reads TGTGCCAGCAGTTACGGACAGACCACAGATACGCAGTATTTT.

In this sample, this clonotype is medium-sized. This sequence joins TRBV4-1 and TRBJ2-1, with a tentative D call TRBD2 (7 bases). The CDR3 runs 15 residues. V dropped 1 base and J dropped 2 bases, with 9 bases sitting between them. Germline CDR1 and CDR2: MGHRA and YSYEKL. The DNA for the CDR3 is TGCGCCAGCAGCCAAGGCGGGGGCACCTACAATGAGCAGTTCTTC. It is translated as CASSQGGGTYNEQFF.

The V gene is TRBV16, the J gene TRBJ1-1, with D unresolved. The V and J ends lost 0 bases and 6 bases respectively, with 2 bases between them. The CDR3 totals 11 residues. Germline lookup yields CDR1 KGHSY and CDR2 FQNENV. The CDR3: CASSQSPEAFF. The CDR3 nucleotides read TGTGCCAGCAGCCAATCGCCTGAAGCTTTCTTT.

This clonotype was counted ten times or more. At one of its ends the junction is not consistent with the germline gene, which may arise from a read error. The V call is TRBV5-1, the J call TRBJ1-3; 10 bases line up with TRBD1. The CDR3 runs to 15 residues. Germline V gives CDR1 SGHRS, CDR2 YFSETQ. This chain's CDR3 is CTSSRTGGTGNTIYF. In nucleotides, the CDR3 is TGCACCAGCAGCCGGACAGGGGGGACTGGAAACACCATATATTTT.

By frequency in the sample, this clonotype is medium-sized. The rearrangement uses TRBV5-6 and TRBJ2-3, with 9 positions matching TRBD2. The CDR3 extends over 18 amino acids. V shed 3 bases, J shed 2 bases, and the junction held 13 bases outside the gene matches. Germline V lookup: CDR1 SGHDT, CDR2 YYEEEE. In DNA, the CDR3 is TGTGCCAGCAGCTCGACCATGATAGCGGGGGACCTCACAGATACGCAGTATTTT. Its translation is CASSSTMIAGDLTDTQYF.

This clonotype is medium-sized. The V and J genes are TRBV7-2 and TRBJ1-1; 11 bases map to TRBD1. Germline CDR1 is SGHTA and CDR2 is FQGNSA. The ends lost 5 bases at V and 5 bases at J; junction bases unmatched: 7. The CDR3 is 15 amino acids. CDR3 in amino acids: CASSVTGTGGTEAFF. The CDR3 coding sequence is TGTGCCAGCAGCGTAACCGGGACAGGGGGGACTGAAGCTTTCTTT.

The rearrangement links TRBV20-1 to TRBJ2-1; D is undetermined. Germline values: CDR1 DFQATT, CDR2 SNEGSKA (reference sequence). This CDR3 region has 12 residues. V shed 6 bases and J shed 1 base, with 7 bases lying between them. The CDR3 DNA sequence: TGCAGTGCCACCATTTCCTACAATGAGCAGTTCTTC. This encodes CSATISYNEQFF.

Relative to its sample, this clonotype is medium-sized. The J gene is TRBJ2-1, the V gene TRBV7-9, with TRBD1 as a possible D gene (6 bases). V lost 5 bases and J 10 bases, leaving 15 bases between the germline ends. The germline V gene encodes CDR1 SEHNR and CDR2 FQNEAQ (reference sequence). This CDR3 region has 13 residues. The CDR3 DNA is TGTGCCAGCAGCCCAGGACAGAAATTGGAGCAGTTCTTC. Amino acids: CASSPGQKLEQFF.

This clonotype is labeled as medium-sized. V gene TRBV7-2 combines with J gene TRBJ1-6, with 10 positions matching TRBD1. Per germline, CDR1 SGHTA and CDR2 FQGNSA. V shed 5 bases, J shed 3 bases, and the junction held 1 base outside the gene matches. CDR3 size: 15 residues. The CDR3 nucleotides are TGTGCCAGCAGCAGGACAGGGGGCTATAATTCACCCCTCCACTTT. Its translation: CASSRTGGYNSPLHF.

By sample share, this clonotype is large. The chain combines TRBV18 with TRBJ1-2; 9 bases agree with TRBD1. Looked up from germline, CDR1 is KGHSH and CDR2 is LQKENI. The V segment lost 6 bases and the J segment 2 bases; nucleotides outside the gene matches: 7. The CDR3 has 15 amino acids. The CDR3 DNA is TGTGCCAGCTCGCCTACAGGGGGCGCCAACTATGGCTACACCTTC. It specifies CASSPTGGANYGYTF.

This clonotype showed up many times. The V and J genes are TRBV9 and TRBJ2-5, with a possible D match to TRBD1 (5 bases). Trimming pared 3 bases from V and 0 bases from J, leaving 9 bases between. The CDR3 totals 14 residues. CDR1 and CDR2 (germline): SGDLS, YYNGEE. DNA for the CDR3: TGTGCCAGCAGCGAATTCAGGGACCAAGAGACCCAGTACTTC. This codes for CASSEFRDQETQYF.

The CDR3 protein is CASSVTGYTEAFF. The CDR3, as DNA: TGTGCCAGCAGTGTCACGGGCTACACTGAAGCTTTCTTT. This chain connects TRBV2 to TRBJ1-1; the D is unclear. The germline CDR1 and CDR2 sequences are SNHLY and FYNNEI. The CDR3 sequence is 13 residues long. The V and J ends lost 4 bases and 3 bases respectively, with 9 bases between them.

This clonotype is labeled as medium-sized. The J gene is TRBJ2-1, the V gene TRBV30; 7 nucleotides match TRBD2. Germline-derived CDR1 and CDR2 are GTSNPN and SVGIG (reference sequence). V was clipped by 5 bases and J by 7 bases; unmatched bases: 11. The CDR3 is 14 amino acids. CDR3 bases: TGTGCCTGGCTGAGGAGGGAGGGCCGAAATGAGCAGTTCTTC. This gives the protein CAWLRREGRNEQFF.

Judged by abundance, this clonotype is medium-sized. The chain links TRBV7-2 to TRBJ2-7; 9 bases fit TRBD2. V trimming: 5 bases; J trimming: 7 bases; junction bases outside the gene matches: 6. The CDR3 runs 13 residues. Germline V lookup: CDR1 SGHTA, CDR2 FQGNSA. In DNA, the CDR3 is TGTGCCAGCAGCCCTCGCGGGGGGGATGAGCAGTACTTC. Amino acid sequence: CASSPRGGDEQYF.

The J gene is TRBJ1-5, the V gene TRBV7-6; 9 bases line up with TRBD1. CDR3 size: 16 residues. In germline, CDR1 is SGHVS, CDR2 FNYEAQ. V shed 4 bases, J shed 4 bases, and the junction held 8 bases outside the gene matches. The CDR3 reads CASSSRPGQGNQPQHF. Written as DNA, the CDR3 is TGTGCCAGCAGCTCCCGCCCGGGACAGGGTAATCAGCCCCAGCATTTT.

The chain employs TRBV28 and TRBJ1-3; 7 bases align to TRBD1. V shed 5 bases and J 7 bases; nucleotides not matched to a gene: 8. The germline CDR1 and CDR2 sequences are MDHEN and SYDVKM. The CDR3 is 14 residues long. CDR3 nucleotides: TGTGCCAGCAGTCTTACAGGGGAGCCGAACACCATATATTTT. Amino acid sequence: CASSLTGEPNTIYF.

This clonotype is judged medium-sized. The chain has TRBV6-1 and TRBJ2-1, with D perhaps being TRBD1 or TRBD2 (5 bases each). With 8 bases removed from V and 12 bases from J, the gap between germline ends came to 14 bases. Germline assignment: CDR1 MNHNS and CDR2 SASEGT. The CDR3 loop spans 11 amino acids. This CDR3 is CASVLAGGQFF. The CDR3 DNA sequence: TGTGCCAGCGTCCTTGCTGGGGGGCAGTTCTTC.

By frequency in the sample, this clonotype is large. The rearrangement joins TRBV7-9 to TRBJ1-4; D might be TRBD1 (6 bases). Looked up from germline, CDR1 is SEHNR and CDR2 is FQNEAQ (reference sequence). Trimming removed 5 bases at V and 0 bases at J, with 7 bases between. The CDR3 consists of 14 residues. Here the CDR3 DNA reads TGTGCCAGCAGCCCAGGGGCAACTAATGAAAAACTGTTTTTT. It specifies CASSPGATNEKLFF.